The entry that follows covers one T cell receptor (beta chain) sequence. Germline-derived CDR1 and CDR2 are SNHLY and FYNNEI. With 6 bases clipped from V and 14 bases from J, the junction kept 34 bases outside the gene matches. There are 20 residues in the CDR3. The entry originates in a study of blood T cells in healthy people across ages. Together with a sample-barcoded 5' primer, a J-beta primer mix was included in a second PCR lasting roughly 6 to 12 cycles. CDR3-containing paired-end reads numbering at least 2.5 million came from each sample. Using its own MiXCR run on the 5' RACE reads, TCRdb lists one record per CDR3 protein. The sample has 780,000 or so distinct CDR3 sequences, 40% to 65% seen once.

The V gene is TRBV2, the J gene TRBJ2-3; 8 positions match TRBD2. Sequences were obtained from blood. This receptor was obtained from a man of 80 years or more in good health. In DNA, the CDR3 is TGTGCCAGCAGCCCCAGGGTAGTGCGGGGGCCGGGACTAGAACACAGATACGCGTATTTT. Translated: CASSPRVVRGPGLEHRYAYF.